The 18 T cell receptor beta chains presented below share a single source sample, sequenced in a study of shared clonotypes between healthy human individuals. Naive CD8 isolation took CD45RO-negative cells positively selected for CCR7 and excluded terminally differentiated effector memory CD45RA+ cells. Sequencing used immunoSEQ multiplex PCR; TCRdb keeps in-frame clones, though not all of them. Of about 580,000 clones in the sample, about 98% were seen once. The material sequenced was naive CD8+ T cells sorted from blood. Receptors originate from a man aged 25 to 45 in good health.

This chain joins TRBV5-1 and TRBJ2-1; D is uncertain. Trimming removed 4 bases at V and 10 bases at J, with 9 bases between. The CDR3 sequence is 11 residues long. Germline V gene sequence: CDR1 SGHRS, CDR2 YFSETQ. CDR3 bases: TGCGCCAGCAGCGACGAACACGAGCAGTTCTTC. This gives the protein CASSDEHEQFF.

J is TRBJ2-7 and V is TRBV6-4, with 14 bases identical to TRBD2. Germline trimming cut 0 bases from V and 1 base from J; bases unmatched to any gene: 11. The germline V gene has CDR1 MRHNA and CDR2 SNTAGT. The CDR3 extends over 20 amino acids. The CDR3 DNA reads TGTGCCAGCAGTGACTCCCAAAGGGGACTAGCGGGAGTGTGGTCCTACGAGCAGTACTTC. It specifies CASSDSQRGLAGVWSYEQYF.

The V and J genes are TRBV4-1 and TRBJ2-5, with D hard to call. Germline V gives CDR1 MGHRA, CDR2 YSYEKL. The CDR3 runs 16 residues. V was cut by 4 bases and J by 2 bases, with 17 bases left in between. The DNA of the CDR3 is TGCGCCAGCAGCCCGAATTGGGTAGATCCTCAAGAGACCCAGTACTTC. It codes for CASSPNWVDPQETQYF.

Comments on this clone: A junction boundary mismatches the germline segment, possibly from a read error. The rearrangement links TRBV7-7 to TRBJ2-1; TRBD2 is a possible D gene (5 bases). Germline loops: CDR1 SSHAT, CDR2 FNYEAQ (reference sequence). The CDR3 contains 13 residues. The CDR3 is CASSLSFSDEQFF. The CDR3 nucleotides read TGTGCTAGCAGCTTAAGCTTTAGCGATGAGCAGTTCTTC.

This chain uses TRBV19 with TRBJ1-5, with unresolved D. Trimming shortened V by 0 bases and J by 3 bases, and 9 bases separated the two germline ends. Germline lookup yields CDR1 LNHDA and CDR2 SQIVND (reference sequence). This CDR3 has 15 amino acids. The CDR3 nucleotides are TGTGCCAGTAGTATAGATGCGGGGTTCAATCAGCCCCAGCATTTT. Its translation: CASSIDAGFNQPQHF.

This clone was recorded once. J is TRBJ2-4 and V is TRBV13; tentatively, D is TRBD2 (6 bases). V was clipped by 5 bases and J by 0 bases, with 14 bases between them. The germline V gene encodes CDR1 PRHDT and CDR2 FYEKMQ (reference sequence). This CDR3 contains 16 residues. The DNA of the CDR3 is TGTGCCAGCAGCCATCGTGTGGAGGGAGCCAAAAACATTCAGTACTTC. It encodes CASSHRVEGAKNIQYF.

This chain links TRBV5-1 with TRBJ2-3; D unresolved. The germline CDR1 and CDR2 sequences are SGHRS and YFSETQ. This CDR3 contains 13 residues. Trimming removed 3 bases at V and 2 bases at J, with 7 bases between. CDR3 bases: TGCGCCAGCAGCTCGGGCCCCACAGATACGCAGTATTTT. It is translated as CASSSGPTDTQYF.

This clone came up once. CDR3 loop: CASSLYDRQTFF. The CDR3 DNA follows: TGTGCCAGCAGCTTATATGACAGGCAAACTTTCTTT. J is TRBJ1-1 and V is TRBV7-9, with D possibly being TRBD1 (6 bases). V lost 2 bases to trimming and J lost 12 bases, with 13 bases between them. The CDR3 consists of 12 residues. Germline CDR1 reads SEHNR; CDR2 reads FQNEAQ (reference sequence). Looking up the rest from reference TRBV7-9 and TRBJ1-1 gives the full variable domain: DTGVSQNPRHKITKRGQNVTFRCDPISEHNRLYWYRQTLGQGPEFLTYFQNEAQLEKSRLLSDRFSAERPKGSFSTLEIQRTEQGDSAMYLCASSLYDRQTFFGQGTRLTVV.

This clone has just one count. DNA for the CDR3: TGTGCCAGCAGCTTAGGGGGACAGGGGTTATGGAATGAAAAACTGTTTTTT. Protein: CASSLGGQGLWNEKLFF. The chain employs TRBV7-8 and TRBJ1-4; 10 nucleotides align to TRBD1. V was pared by 1 base and J by 5 bases, with 7 bases of the junction left unmatched. The CDR3 loop spans 17 amino acids. CDR1 is SGHVS and CDR2 is FQNEAQ in the germline V gene.

In regard to this clone: At the DNA level, this CDR3 is encoded by other sequences in the same sample as well. The chain carries TRBV27 and TRBJ1-5; D is unclear. The germline V and J ends were trimmed by 2 bases and 1 base, with 6 bases remaining between them. CDR3 length equals 14 residues. From germline, CDR1 is MNHEY and CDR2 SMNVEV (reference sequence). The CDR3 is CASSLSGSNQPQHF. The CDR3 DNA follows: TGTGCCAGCAGTTTAAGTGGGAGCAATCAGCCCCAGCATTTT.

This chain joins TRBV4-3 and TRBJ2-5; 7 bases agree with TRBD2. Germline V gene sequence: CDR1 LGHNA, CDR2 YSLEER. V dropped 1 base and J dropped 4; count of bases not matched to a gene: 6. The CDR3 is 15 residues long. DNA of the CDR3: TGCGCCAGCAGCCAAGGGGCGGGGGTCGGAGAGACCCAGTACTTC. This gives the protein CASSQGAGVGETQYF.

Turning to this clone: This CDR3 is also generated by other DNA sequences in the sample. The chain links TRBV29-1 to TRBJ1-2; D not certain. Germline loops: CDR1 SQVTM, CDR2 ANQGSEA. The CDR3 runs 11 residues. V was clipped by 1 base and J by 5 bases, with 5 bases between them. CDR3 protein: CSVEGRYGYTF. As DNA, the CDR3 is TGCAGCGTTGAAGGACGATATGGCTACACCTTC.

This chain uses TRBV2 with TRBJ2-7; 7 bases line up with TRBD2. CDR3 size: 16 residues. The germline CDR1 and CDR2 sequences are SNHLY and FYNNEI. V lost 4 bases to trimming and J lost 2 bases; unmatched junction nucleotides: 11. CDR3 protein: CASSVRGEGGTYEQYF. For the CDR3, the DNA is TGTGCCAGCAGTGTAAGGGGAGAGGGAGGGACCTACGAGCAGTACTTC.

The chain links TRBV15 to TRBJ2-7; D perhaps matches TRBD2 (5 bases). The CDR3 spans 12 residues. Trimming removed 3 bases at V and 4 bases at J, with 7 bases between. The germline CDR1 and CDR2 sequences are LNHNV and YYDKDF (reference sequence). As DNA, the CDR3 is TGTGCCACCAGCAGTTTAGCGTACGAGCAGTACTTC. Amino acids: CATSSLAYEQYF.

The chain uses TRBV4-3 and TRBJ2-7, with 9 nucleotides matching TRBD2. The V gene end was trimmed by 0 bases and the J gene end by 4 bases; junction bases not matched to a gene: 7. This CDR3 is 16 amino acids long. The germline V gene has CDR1 LGHNA and CDR2 YSLEER. The CDR3 protein is CASSQEHRLADYEQYF. The CDR3 nucleotides are TGCGCCAGCAGCCAAGAACATAGACTAGCGGATTACGAGCAGTACTTC.

This sequence joins TRBV27 and TRBJ2-7, with 9 positions matching TRBD1. Germline values: CDR1 MNHEY, CDR2 SMNVEV (reference sequence). The CDR3 sequence is 17 residues long. Trimming cost V 5 bases and J 4 bases; bases outside gene matches: 15. The CDR3 DNA reads as TGTGCCAGCAGTCCTCCGGGACAGGGTAATCATTTTTACGAGCAGTACTTC. This encodes CASSPPGQGNHFYEQYF.

The chain links TRBV7-6 to TRBJ1-1; 7 bases line up with TRBD1. Germline V gene sequence: CDR1 SGHVS, CDR2 FNYEAQ. CDR3 length: 15 residues. Trimming cost V 5 bases and J 1 base; bases outside gene matches: 7. Written as DNA, the CDR3 is TGTGCCAGCAGCCCGAGGGACAGACCGAACACTGAAGCTTTCTTT. This encodes CASSPRDRPNTEAFF.

The V call is TRBV4-1, the J call TRBJ1-5, with D uncertain. V was cut by 0 bases and J by 5 bases, with 11 bases left in between. The CDR3 contains 15 residues. Germline CDR1 reads MGHRA; CDR2 reads YSYEKL. The CDR3 DNA reads TGCGCCAGCAGCCAAGAAGACGGAGGGTATCAGCCCCAGCATTTT. Amino acids: CASSQEDGGYQPQHF.